The next 8 T cell receptor beta chains were all read from a single sample in a study of T cell repertoires in cytomegalovirus infection. TCRdb reprocessed the reads with MiXCR, giving one entry per CDR3 protein. The sample has hundreds of thousands of distinct CDR3 sequences, less than 25% seen once; the top ten hold around 7.6%. Sample: CD8+ T cells from PBMCs. The source is a human donor in good health (CMV status not recorded). Some clones in this sample may be carry-over from other donors' samples.

On this clonotype: This may stem from a read error, because a much larger clone lies one nucleotide away. The chain joins TRBV7-4 to TRBJ2-3, with D possibly TRBD1 on 5 matching bases. Trimming took off 2 bases at V and 4 bases at J, with 22 bases between the two ends. CDR1 is SGHVT, CDR2 SQSDAQ, per germline. The CDR3 contains 18 residues. The CDR3 here is CASSLSRTWGLVADTQYF. CDR3 nucleotide sequence: TGTGCCAGCAGCTTATCCAGGACATGGGGCTTGGTGGCAGATACGCAGTATTTT.

In this sample, this clonotype turned up many times. The chain recombines TRBV7-8 with TRBJ1-1; D is unclear. Germline CDR1 is SGHVS and CDR2 is FQNEAQ. CDR3 length: 11 residues. The V end was cut by 4 bases, the J end by 4 bases, with 4 bases between. The CDR3, as DNA: TGTGCCAGCAGCTGGCGCACTGAAGCTTTCTTT. It specifies CASSWRTEAFF.

This clonotype showed up just once. The chain links TRBV7-6 to TRBJ2-7; D may correspond to TRBD1 or TRBD2 (5 bases each). V shed 3 bases and J shed 2 bases, with 11 bases lying between them. The CDR3 has 14 amino acids. Germline V gene lookup returns CDR1 SGHVS and CDR2 FNYEAQ. In nucleotides, the CDR3 is TGTGCCAGCAGCTTGTGGGGACCTACCTACGAGCAGTACTTC. Encoded protein: CASSLWGPTYEQYF.

This clonotype was counted a single time. This chain joins TRBV4-1 and TRBJ2-7; the D is unclear. Germline assignment: CDR1 MGHRA and CDR2 YSYEKL. CDR3 length: 15 amino acids. Trimming removed 3 bases from V and 3 bases from J, with 15 bases in between. CDR3 sequence (DNA): TGCGCCAGCAGCCACACGAGGAGTGAGATCTACGAGCAGTACGTC. Amino acids: CASSHTRSEIYEQYV.

The chain combines TRBV4-3 with TRBJ2-5; no reliable D call. From germline, CDR1 is LGHNA and CDR2 YSLEER. Trimming left V 0 bases short and J 5 bases short, with 22 bases between. CDR3 length: 18 residues. CDR3 region: CASSQDYEQFSGYETQYF. For the CDR3, the DNA is TGCGCCAGCAGCCAAGATTACGAACAGTTTTCTGGCTACGAGACCCAGTACTTC.

This clonotype showed up many times. This chain connects TRBV7-6 to TRBJ1-1; TRBD1 might be the D (5 bases). V dropped 6 bases and J dropped 2 bases, with 16 bases sitting between them. The germline V gene encodes CDR1 SGHVS and CDR2 FNYEAQ. CDR3 length: 15 residues. This chain's CDR3 is CASSGTGGPNTEAFF. The CDR3, as DNA: TGTGCCAGCAGTGGAACAGGTGGACCTAACACTGAAGCTTTCTTT.

This chain links TRBV7-4 with TRBJ2-2; D is perhaps TRBD2 (5 bases). Germline V gives CDR1 SGHVT, CDR2 SQSDAQ. V lost 3 bases to trimming and J lost 4 bases, with 12 bases between them. CDR3 length: 15 residues. The CDR3 is CASSLITGSTGELFF. CDR3 nucleotides: TGTGCCAGCAGCTTGATAACGGGGAGCACCGGGGAGCTGTTTTTT. The full variable domain, rest sourced from reference TRBV7-4 and TRBJ2-2, is GAGVSQSPRYKVAKRGRDVALRCDSISGHVTLYWYRQTLGQGSEVLTYSQSDAQRDKSGRPSGRFSAERPERSVSTLKIQRTEQGDSAVYLCASSLITGSTGELFFGEGSRLTVL.

The chain joins TRBV19 to TRBJ2-1, with no clear D. The CDR3 consists of 14 residues. CDR1 and CDR2 (germline): LNHDA, SQIVND (reference sequence). The ends were cut back, 4 bases at V and 4 bases at J, with 11 bases in the middle. CDR3 nucleotide sequence: TGTGCCAGTAGTACGGCACCTAAGTACAATGAGCAGTTCTTC. This encodes CASSTAPKYNEQFF.